This TCR beta chain comes out of a study of CD8 T cells in Susac syndrome. The CD8+ and CD4+ T cells were negatively isolated, with the TEMRA cells enriched by FACS. An amount of RNA that ranged from roughly 0.5 to 1 ug was reverse transcribed with random hexamers. Amplification of TCR beta CDR3 by immunoSEQ multiplex PCR spanned 54 Vbeta and 13 Jbeta. One entry per CDR3 protein results from TCRdb running MiXCR on the immunoSEQ multiplex PCR reads. This sample has a few hundred thousand distinct CDR3 sequences, with 90% to 95% found just once. The CDR3 covers 17 residues. V dropped 7 bases and J dropped 0 bases, with 19 bases sitting between them.

This receptor was obtained from a human donor with multiple sclerosis. Sequencing was done on a sample of CD8+ T cells from PBMCs. The chain employs TRBV12-3 or TRBV12-4 and TRBJ1-5, with D tentatively TRBD1 (6 bases). CDR3 in DNA: TGTGCCAGCACCCGGGAGGTCCGAGGGGGTAGCAATCAGCCCCAGCATTTT. Translating it yields CASTREVRGGSNQPQHF.